This T cell receptor beta chain is from a study of shared clonotypes between healthy human individuals. General observations from the study: Non-shared clonotypes showed lower generation probabilities than clonotypes common to all four donors. In general, naive subsets displayed greater estimated richness than memory subsets did.

The V gene end was trimmed by 7 bases and the J gene end by 8 bases; junction bases not matched to a gene: 6. Germline values: CDR1 ENHRY, CDR2 SYGVKD. The CDR3 has 13 residues. A word on this clone: Its antigen is not known.

Source study methods: Filtering differed since immunoSEQ provided only junctions, with no quality scores. Sequenced by immunoSEQ multiplex PCR; TCRdb stores in-frame clones only, minus some. V, J and clone size reflect that table, while D and trimming were determined from the DNA. The sample comprises 1.4 million to 1.5 million clones, approximately 97% of which are singletons, and about 1% rests with the top ten. This TCR was recovered from a man aged 25-45 years in good health. Sequencing was performed on naive CD4+ T cells sorted from blood. Subset: CD45RA+ positively selected. This chain connects TRBV10-3 to TRBJ2-1; 9 bases fit TRBD2. This CDR3 reads CAITQGLAHEQFF. The CDR3 DNA reads TGTGCCATCACCCAGGGACTAGCCCATGAGCAGTTCTTC.